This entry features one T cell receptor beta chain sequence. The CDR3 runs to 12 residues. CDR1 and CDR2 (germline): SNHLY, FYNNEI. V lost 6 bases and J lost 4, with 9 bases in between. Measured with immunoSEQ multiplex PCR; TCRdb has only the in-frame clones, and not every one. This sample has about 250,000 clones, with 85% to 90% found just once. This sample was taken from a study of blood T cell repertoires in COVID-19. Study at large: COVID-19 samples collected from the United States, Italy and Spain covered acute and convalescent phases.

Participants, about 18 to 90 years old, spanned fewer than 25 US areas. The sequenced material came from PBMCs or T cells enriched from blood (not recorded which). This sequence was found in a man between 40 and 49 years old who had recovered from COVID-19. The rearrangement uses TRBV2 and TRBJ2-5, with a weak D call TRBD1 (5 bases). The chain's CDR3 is CASSAQGETQYF. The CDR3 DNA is TGTGCCAGCAGCGCCCAGGGAGAGACCCAGTACTTC.